Listed below are T cell receptor beta chains from one sample, sequenced in a study of T cells in Graves' hyperthyroidism and ophthalmopathy. TCRdb independently ran MiXCR on the multiplex PCR reads; one entry per CDR3 protein. Altogether around 580,000 distinct CDR3 sequences are present, roughly 17% being singletons, with the ten largest covering about 17%. Material: blood. Receptors were obtained from a woman under 30 with Graves' hyperthyroidism. CDR3s include the opening cysteine and the closing phenylalanine or tryptophan. The D gene is left open where the match is weak. Part of the rows lack a size; the others show once, few, many or a class for expanded clones.

.,TRBD1,TRBJ2-1,TRBV12-3/TRBV12-4,TGTGCCAGCGACAGGGCCGGGTACAATGAGCAGTTCTTC,CASDRAGYNEQFF
few,TRBD1,TRBJ1-4,TRBV7-8,TGTGCCAGCAGGGACAGGGGGCAAACTAATGAAAAACTGTTTTTT,CASRDRGQTNEKLFF
once,.,TRBJ1-1,TRBV24-1,TGTGCCACCAGTGATGCACAGGGCAACACTGAAGCTTTCTTT,CATSDAQGNTEAFF
few,TRBD1,TRBJ2-5,TRBV30,TGTGCCTGGACAGTTGGGACAGGGGTCCAAGAGACCCAGTACTTC,CAWTVGTGVQETQYF
few,TRBD1,TRBJ2-5,TRBV4-1,TGCGCCAGCAGCCGCCGACAGGGGGAGACCCAGTACTTC,CASSRRQGETQYF
few,.,TRBJ2-7,TRBV14,TGTGCCAGCAGCCAAGGAGCCTGGTTGGGGGAGCAGTACTTC,CASSQGAWLGEQYF
.,TRBD2,TRBJ2-2,TRBV7-9,TGTGCCAGCAGCGACCGGGGAGGGGCCACCGGGGAGCTGTTTTTT,CASSDRGGATGELFF
few,.,TRBJ2-1,TRBV7-3,TGTGCCAGCAGTCCAATGGGGGGTGGTCTCAATGAGCAGTTCTTC,CASSPMGGGLNEQFF
many,.,TRBJ2-1,TRBV6-1,TGTGCCAGCACCCAACGGTACAATGAGCAGTTCTTC,CASTQRYNEQFF
many,TRBD2,TRBJ2-1,TRBV7-3,TGTGCCAGCAGCTCGGGACTAGCGGGGGTCCGTGAGCAGTTCTTC,CASSSGLAGVREQFF
many,.,TRBJ1-4,TRBV7-8,TGTGCCAGCAGCTTAGCCCCGGTTAATGAAAAACTGTTTTTT,CASSLAPVNEKLFF
.,.,TRBJ2-3,TRBV6-1,TGTGCCAGCAGGCGGAGACAGGGCACAGATACGCAGTATTTT,CASRRRQGTDTQYF
.,.,TRBJ2-2,TRBV7-2,TGTGCCAGCACCACTCGAAAGGAGGGCCTGACCACCGGGGAGCCGTTTTTT,CASTTRKEGLTTGEPFF
few,TRBD1,TRBJ2-7,TRBV14,TGTGCCAGCAGCCTGCCGGGGACAGGGGTCTACGAGCAGTACTTC,CASSLPGTGVYEQYF
many,TRBD2,TRBJ2-1,TRBV29-1,TGCAGCGTTGGCGGGCGGGGGGCCGTTATTGAGCAGTTCTTC,CSVGGRGAVIEQFF
.,.,TRBJ2-3,TRBV6-2/TRBV6-3,TGTGCCAGCAGAGTCGGACAGCGCACAGATACGCAGTATTTT,CASRVGQRTDTQYF
many,.,TRBJ2-1,TRBV12-3/TRBV12-4,TGTGCCAGCAGTCCTTACCCCTACAATGAGCAGTTCTTC,CASSPYPYNEQFF
.,TRBD1,TRBJ2-7,TRBV7-9,TGTGCCAGCAGCCCGTCGACAGGGGACTACGAGCAGTACTTC,CASSPSTGDYEQYF
many,.,TRBJ2-2,TRBV13,TGTGCCAGCACCGTAGACGGGGAGCTGTTTTTT,CASTVDGELFF
.,TRBD2,TRBJ2-1,TRBV6-2/TRBV6-3,TGTGCCAGCAGTTATAAGCGGGAGTCACTTGAGCAGTTCTTC,CASSYKRESLEQFF
.,.,TRBJ1-2,TRBV29-1,.,CSSEEGGYGCTF
few,.,TRBJ1-1,TRBV30,TGTGCCTGCAAATATAAACAGGGAAACACTGAAGCTTTCTTT,CACKYKQGNTEAFF
many,.,TRBJ2-1,TRBV2,TGTGCCAGCAGTGAAGCGCTGGGTAATGAGCAGTTCTTC,CASSEALGNEQFF
many,.,TRBJ1-1,TRBV7-6,TGTGCCAGCAGATCGCAGGGCTCTGAAGCTTTCTTT,CASRSQGSEAFF
few,.,TRBJ2-1,TRBV11-2,TGTGCCAGCAGCTTAGGAGAGGTCTTATACAATGAGCAGTTCTTC,CASSLGEVLYNEQFF
.,TRBD1,TRBJ2-7,TRBV19,TGTGCCAGTAGCCGCTCCGGACAGGGTGCGCTCTACGAGCAGTACTTC,CASSRSGQGALYEQYF
.,.,TRBJ2-7,TRBV29-1,TGCAGCGTTACCCATGACTACGAGCAGTACTTC,CSVTHDYEQYF
many,TRBD2,TRBJ2-1,TRBV5-5,TGTGCCAGCAGCCACGGACTAGCGGTATACAATGAGCAGTTCTTC,CASSHGLAVYNEQFF
.,TRBD2,TRBJ2-1,TRBV5-1,TGCGCCAGCAGCTTGGGCGACCGGATGGGACTAGCGCCCAATGAGCAGTTCTTC,CASSLGDRMGLAPNEQFF
.,.,TRBJ2-1,TRBV20-1,TGCAGTGCTAGAGATATCAATTCTCTCAATGAGCAGTTCTTC,CSARDINSLNEQFF
.,.,TRBJ2-3,TRBV2,TGTGCCAGCAAAGGACAGTACACAGATACGCAGTATTTT,CASKGQYTDTQYF
few,TRBD2,TRBJ2-2,TRBV7-9,TGTGCCAGCAGCCTAACTAGCGCGAACACCGGGGAGCTGTTTTTT,CASSLTSANTGELFF
.,.,TRBJ2-7,TRBV9,TGTGCCAGCAGCGTCGCCGGGACACCAAACGAGCAGTACTTC,CASSVAGTPNEQYF
many,.,TRBJ2-7,TRBV2,TGTGCCAGCGGGACCCTCTCCTACGAGCAGTACTTC,CASGTLSYEQYF
few,TRBD2,TRBJ2-3,TRBV24-1,TGTGCCACCAGTGATTTGGGGACTAGCGGGGGCAGTCCCTTTACGCAGTATTTT,CATSDLGTSGGSPFTQYF
.,.,TRBJ1-3,TRBV10-2,TGCGCCAGCAGTCTCAATACCCCCGGAGGCGGTGCAGGCACCATATATTTT,CASSLNTPGGGAGTIYF
.,.,TRBJ2-5,TRBV10-3,TGTGCCATCAGTGAGCGGGCAACGGAGACCCAGTACTTC,CAISERATETQYF
many,TRBD1,TRBJ1-1,TRBV10-3,TGTGCCATCGCCAGGGACAGGGGGAACACTGAAGCTTTCTTT,CAIARDRGNTEAFF
.,.,TRBJ2-7,TRBV20-1,TGCGGTGCTAGATTACCTGCCCAGGCCGAGCAGTACTTC,CGARLPAQAEQYF
few,TRBD1,TRBJ1-6,TRBV4-1,TGCGCCAGCAGCCAAGGCCCGACAGGGAGCAATTCACCCCTCCACTTT,CASSQGPTGSNSPLHF
.,.,TRBJ2-1,TRBV7-2,TGTGCCAGCAGCCCCCTAGGAGGGCACAATGAGCAGTTCTTC,CASSPLGGHNEQFF
few,.,TRBJ2-3,TRBV7-2,TGTGCCAGCAGCCCCGTCGGTAAAACGGATACGCAGTATTTT,CASSPVGKTDTQYF
many,.,TRBJ2-7,TRBV7-9,TGTGCCAGCAGCGAGAGGGGACTCCTAGGCTACGAGCAGTACTTC,CASSERGLLGYEQYF
.,TRBD2,TRBJ2-1,TRBV10-2,TGCGCCAGCAGACCCGCCGGGGGTAGCGGGAGATTCCCCCACAATGAGCAGTTCTTC,CASRPAGGSGRFPHNEQFF
many,.,TRBJ2-1,TRBV3-1,TGTGCCAGCGGACGAGTGGGTGAGCAGTTCTTC,CASGRVGEQFF
many,.,TRBJ2-3,TRBV5-1,TGCGCCACCCGACCGGGCTTTGAGGCGGATACGCAGTATTTT,CATRPGFEADTQYF
.,.,TRBJ2-1,TRBV19,TGTGCCAGTAGTATAGCGTTGCGGGGTTACAATGAGCAGTTCTTC,CASSIALRGYNEQFF